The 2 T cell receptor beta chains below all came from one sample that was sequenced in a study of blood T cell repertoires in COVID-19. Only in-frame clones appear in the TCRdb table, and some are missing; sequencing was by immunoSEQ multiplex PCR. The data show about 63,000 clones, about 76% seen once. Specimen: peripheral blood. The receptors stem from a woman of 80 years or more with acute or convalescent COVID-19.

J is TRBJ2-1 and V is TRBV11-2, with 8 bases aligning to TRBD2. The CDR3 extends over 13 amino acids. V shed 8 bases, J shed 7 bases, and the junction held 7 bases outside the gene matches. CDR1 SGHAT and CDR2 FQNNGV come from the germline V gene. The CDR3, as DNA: TGTGCCAGCGGGGTAGCGGGAATGAATGAGCAGTTCTTC. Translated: CASGVAGMNEQFF.

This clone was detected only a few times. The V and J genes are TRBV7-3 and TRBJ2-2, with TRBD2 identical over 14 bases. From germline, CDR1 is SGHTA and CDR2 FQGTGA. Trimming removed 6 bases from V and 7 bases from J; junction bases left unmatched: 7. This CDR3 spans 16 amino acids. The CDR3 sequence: CASSLGTSGSVGELFF. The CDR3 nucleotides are TGTGCCAGCAGTCTGGGGACTAGCGGGAGTGTCGGGGAGCTGTTTTTT.